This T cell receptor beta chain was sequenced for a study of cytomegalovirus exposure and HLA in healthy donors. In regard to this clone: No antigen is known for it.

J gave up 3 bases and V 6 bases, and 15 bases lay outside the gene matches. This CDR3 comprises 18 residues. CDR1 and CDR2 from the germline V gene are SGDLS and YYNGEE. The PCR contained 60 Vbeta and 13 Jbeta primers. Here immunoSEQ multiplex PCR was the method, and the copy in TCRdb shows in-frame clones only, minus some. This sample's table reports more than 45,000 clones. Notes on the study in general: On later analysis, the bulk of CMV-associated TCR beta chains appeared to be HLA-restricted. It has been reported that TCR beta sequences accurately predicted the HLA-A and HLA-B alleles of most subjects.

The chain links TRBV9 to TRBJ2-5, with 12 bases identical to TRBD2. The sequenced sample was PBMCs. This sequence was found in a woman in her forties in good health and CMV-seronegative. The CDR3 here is CASTPGRTSGTLEETQYF. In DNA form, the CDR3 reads TGTGCCAGCACCCCCGGTCGGACTAGCGGGACGTTAGAAGAGACCCAGTACTTC.